This record concerns one TCR beta chain sequence. Antigen specificity is unknown. Using a J-beta primer mix together with a sample-barcoded 5' primer, a second PCR was run for roughly 6 to 11 cycles. TCRdb reprocessed the 5' RACE reads with MiXCR, giving one entry per CDR3 protein. Counted here are around 400,000 distinct CDR3 sequences, roughly half occurring once; the ten biggest clones make up under 65%. This sample stems from a study of blood T cells in healthy people across ages. Regarding the study as a whole: More naive CD4+ cells and higher diversity marked long-lived donors relative to aged donors.

CDR1 is DFQATT, CDR2 SNEGSKA, per germline (reference sequence). Trimming pared 1 base from V and 2 bases from J, leaving 9 bases between. The CDR3 is 14 amino acids. Sequences were obtained from blood. The rearrangement joins TRBV20-1 to TRBJ2-1; no clear D. The sequence was collected from a man aged 60 to 75 in good health. The CDR3 loop is CSARVRPAYNEQFF. The CDR3 nucleotides are TGCAGTGCTAGAGTAAGACCGGCCTACAATGAGCAGTTCTTC.